This T cell receptor beta chain stems from a study of blood T cell repertoires in COVID-19 (dated by TCRdb to between 2020 and 2021). With regard to the full study: Samples covering the acute and convalescent phases of COVID-19 were provided by collaborators in the United States, Italy and Spain. The prospective study material was composed of cDNA or gDNA derived from T cells, B-cell-depleted T cells, or PBMCs. Deeply sampled blood TCRbeta repertoires from subjects exposed to, actively infected with, or recovered from COVID-19 were included in the dataset. A freely available public database, intended as a resource for researchers studying the immune response to SARS-CoV-2, is where the repertoires were released. Samples were obtained from the ongoing ImmuneRACE study (first 160 participants) and from over 1,000 subjects provided by 6 global collaborators. The sample metadata nearly always contained a de-identified subject ID, COVID-19 status, age in years and sex. Where available, HLA class I and class II types were taken from metadata supplied by the sample provider and were not determined by assay-based typing. The investigation overall reported the following: The quantity of clinical and demographic metadata differed by source and by participant and was supplied without curation.

Points on this clone: Its antigen remains unidentified. No qualities accompany the bases; no much larger clone lies one base away.

The immunoSEQ Assay, a bias-controlled multiplex PCR, was used to amplify TCRbeta CDR3 regions from genomic DNA. In the paper's pipeline: The number of nucleated cells in each sample was estimated by amplification of reference gene primers within the assay. Sequence reads were collapsed and filtered to measure the absolute abundance of every unique TCRbeta CDR3 rearrangement. For each sample, productive Simpson clonality was calculated as the square root of Simpson's diversity index over productive rearrangements. The clones in this table, taken by TCRdb from immuneACCESS, are in-frame only. Not every clone is retained; where verified, under half of the shortfall comes from an unresolved V gene, and the cause of the rest is unknown. V, J and clone size reflect that table, while D and trimming were determined from the DNA. Recorded for this sample are 270,000 or so clones; about 91% of them occurred a single time. The ten largest account for 4% to 5% of the sample.

A second Seattle source provided samples from volunteer blood donors who had recovered from COVID-19. Each collaborating institution followed its own protocols to collect whole blood in K2EDTA tubes. For TCRbeta analysis, collaborators shipped samples as frozen whole blood, isolated PBMCs, or DNA extracted from either of those sample types. V is shortened by 0 bases, J by 0 bases, and the region joining them spans 15 bases. Looking up the germline V gene (reference sequence) yields CDR1 GTSNPN and CDR2 SVGIG. The CDR3, cysteine through phenylalanine, is 17 amino acids long. Left in the record is the CDR3 DNA by itself, 51 bases read in frame from the first base.

Recombination connected TRBV30 to TRBJ2-1; the D gene is perhaps TRBD1, on 5 matching bases. The sequencing sample was made of peripheral blood. This receptor was identified in a woman aged 40-49 years who had recovered from COVID-19. The sequenced DNA: TGTGCCTGGAGTGTACAGGCAGGGATTAGCTCCTACAATGAGCAGTTCTTC. It translates to CAWSVQAGISSYNEQFF.